The present entry profiles one TCR beta chain with its context. Its antigen remains unidentified. The record has no base qualities; no much larger clone is one base away. The CDR3 regions of human TCRbeta chains were analyzed by immunosequencing. As for how the authors treated the data: TCRs in the repertoires were compared against a reference library of SARS-CoV-2-specific TCRs that had been generated with the MIRA antigen-specificity platform. Breadth was defined as the fraction of unique TCRs that were SARS-CoV-2-associated, and depth was defined as the fraction of total T cells that were SARS-CoV-2-associated. Using the MIRA data, every spike-specific TCR was mapped to the spike region that the TCR reacted to and assigned to either a CD4 or a CD8 class. Log10-transformed breadth and depth values were compared by one-way ANOVA with Sidak's multiple comparisons tests. Imported from immuneACCESS, the table was reduced by TCRdb to in-frame sequences with V and J called. These copies leave out some clones; in studies compared against another copy, an unresolved V gene accounts for under half, and the cause of the remainder is not known. V, J and clone size are those of that table, while D and trimming were read from the DNA. In this sample the table shows around 130,000 clones, about 86% of which occur a single time. Roughly 12% of the sample lies in the top ten.

CDR1 SEHNR and CDR2 FQNEAQ were looked up in the germline V gene (reference sequence). The germline V and J ends show losses of 2 bases and 6 bases respectively, and no gene match explains 10 bases of the junction. The CDR3 starts with the cysteine, ends with the phenylalanine, and has 15 residues. The retained sequence is limited to the CDR3, 45 bases, with the frame set at the first base. The data derive from a study of T cell responses to AZD1222 COVID-19 vaccine (dated by TCRdb to 2020 to 2023). Looking at the study overall: AZD1222 recipients given second doses at about 4 weeks or at about 12 weeks were pooled, since spike-specific TCR depth and breadth were not found to differ between the two schedules. A total of more than 230 trial participants underwent TCR sequencing, of whom more than 200 had received two doses of AZD1222 and around 25 had received two doses of the MenACWY control vaccine. Trial participants were enrolled by age into subgroups of 18-55, 56-69 and 70-plus years, and approximately 150, 30 and 60 TCR-sequenced participants, respectively, were included in these subgroups. The investigation overall reported the following: In the small 56-69-year group, the increase in depth fell short of significance, most likely because of low power. Conclusions about previously exposed vaccinees are limited because only five to seven AZD1222 recipients were SARS-CoV-2 seropositive at baseline. Participants were mostly white British, with more females than males. The authors suggested clonal diversity may have been underestimated. Reportedly, almost half of the unique spike-specific TCRs recognized epitopes lying outside the regions that are mutated in the B.1.351 and B.1.1.7 variants. Because no day 14 peak-response samples were available, the repertoires could be characterized only after the peak T cell response. A significant rise in spike-specific TCR breadth and depth was observed after two AZD1222 doses relative to day 0 and relative to MenACWY recipients. CD4 TCRs associated with the vaccine covered the entire spike protein, and the dominant responses were in regions 160-218 and 743-854.

The sample's time point label is to be understood as: baseline before first vaccination. Vaccinee samples were obtained from the UK trials COV001 and COV002, which included a single-blind randomized controlled phase 2/3 trial of AZD1222 (ChAdOx1 nCoV-19) in healthy adults. For TCRbeta chain sequencing, PBMC samples were collected from trial participants at day 0 and at day 28 after the second dose. Sequenced material: peripheral blood, taken on day 0 of AZD1222 vaccination. This receptor was obtained from an adult in good health. This sequence uses TRBV7-9 and TRBJ2-7, and TRBD2 matches 7 of the central bases. The DNA is as follows: TGTGCCAGCAGCTTAACTCAAGCGGGAAGATCCGAGCAGTACTTC. This codes for CASSLTQAGRSEQYF.